The next 12 T cell receptor beta chains were all read from a single sample in a study of T cells in Graves' hyperthyroidism and ophthalmopathy. RNA transcripts were the template for amplifying TCR beta CDR3 regions. With the HTBI primer set, the TCR CDR3 went through a first round of RT-PCR. TCRdb reprocessed the multiplex PCR reads with MiXCR, giving one entry per CDR3 protein. Among 250,000 to 300,000 distinct CDR3 sequences listed, 13% were seen once. The material sequenced was blood. The source of these receptors is a woman aged 25 to 45 with Graves' hyperthyroidism that later progressed to Graves' ophthalmopathy.

This clonotype was recorded a few times. The genes are TRBV7-9 and TRBJ1-3; 8 bases line up with TRBD1. The V gene end was trimmed by 5 bases and the J gene end by 4 bases; junction bases not matched to a gene: 4. The CDR3 runs to 14 residues. CDR1 SEHNR and CDR2 FQNEAQ come from the germline V gene (reference sequence). The CDR3 sequence: CASSPRDRGNTIYF. The CDR3 nucleotides are TGTGCCAGCAGCCCGAGGGACAGGGGAAACACCATATATTTT.

This clonotype was detected many times. The rearrangement joins TRBV28 to TRBJ2-2, with 7 bases fitting TRBD2. The CDR3 totals 16 residues. J gave up 0 bases and V 7 bases, and 8 bases lay outside the gene matches. Germline loops: CDR1 MDHEN, CDR2 SYDVKM. The CDR3 coding sequence is TGTGCCAGCACTCCCCGGGGGGAAACGAACACCGGGGAGCTGTTTTTT. It encodes CASTPRGETNTGELFF.

This clonotype was observed many times. The J gene is TRBJ2-7, the V gene TRBV28; no firm D call. Trimming cost V 6 bases and J 7 bases, with 10 bases left between them. This CDR3 is 11 amino acids long. Germline CDR1 MDHEN, CDR2 SYDVKM. CDR3 amino acids: CASSILEEQYF. DNA of the CDR3: TGTGCCAGCAGCATACTGGAGGAGCAGTACTTC.

This clonotype has at least ten counts. This chain uses TRBV6-2 or TRBV6-3 with TRBJ2-5; the match to TRBD2 covers 11 bases. After removal of 0 bases from V and 4 bases from J, the junction contained 1 base not matched to a gene. The germline CDR1 and CDR2 sequences are MNHEY and SVGEGT. This CDR3 comprises 15 residues. CDR3 protein: CASSYSGTSGETQYF. CDR3 bases: TGTGCCAGCAGTTACTCAGGGACTAGCGGAGAGACCCAGTACTTC.

This clonotype was recorded at least ten times. V gene TRBV5-6 combines with J gene TRBJ2-7; D may be TRBD1 (6 bases). The CDR3 runs 12 residues. CDR1 and CDR2 from the germline V gene are SGHDT and YYEEEE. V was shortened by 2 bases and J by 6 bases, with 9 bases between the two germline ends. The CDR3 sequence: CASSLLQGEQYF. The CDR3 nucleotides read TGTGCCAGCAGCTTATTACAGGGCGAGCAGTACTTC.

This clonotype appeared a few times. V usage is TRBV3-1 and J usage is TRBJ1-2, with 9 bases identical to TRBD1. The CDR3 sequence is 13 residues long. With V trimmed by 3 bases and J by 8 bases, 4 bases remained unmatched. Germline CDR1 is LGHDT and CDR2 is YNNKEL (reference sequence). CDR3 region: CASSHGTGNGYTF. In DNA, the CDR3 is TGTGCCAGCAGCCACGGGACAGGGAACGGCTACACCTTC. The full variable domain, rest sourced from reference TRBV3-1 and TRBJ1-2, is DTAVSQTPKYLVTQMGNDKSIKCEQNLGHDTMYWYKQDSKKFLKIMFSYNNKELIINETVPNRFSPKSPDKAHLNLHINSLELGDSAVYFCASSHGTGNGYTFGSGTRLTVV.

V is TRBV6-2 or TRBV6-3 and J is TRBJ2-1; TRBD2 might be the D (7 bases). The germline V and J ends were trimmed by 1 base and 7 bases, with 23 bases remaining between them. Germline values: CDR1 MNHEY, CDR2 SVGEGT. The CDR3 loop spans 18 amino acids. In DNA form, the CDR3 reads TGTGCCAGCAGTTACTGGGGACCCCGTAGCGAGGGGGGGAATGAGCAGTTCTTC. Residues: CASSYWGPRSEGGNEQFF.

This clonotype was observed at least ten times. Germline and junction disagree at one end, which may indicate a read error. The chain carries TRBV7-7 and TRBJ2-5, with D possibly being TRBD2 (6 bases). This CDR3 is built from 15 residues. Germline V gene lookup returns CDR1 SSHAT and CDR2 FNYEAQ (reference sequence). Here the CDR3 DNA reads TGTGCTAGCAGCTTGGGATTGACTAGTGAGGAGACCCAGTACTTC. This sequence encodes CASSLGLTSEETQYF.

This clonotype has just a few counts. J is TRBJ2-3 and V is TRBV10-3; tentative D call: TRBD2 (5 bases). This CDR3 spans 15 amino acids. V lost 7 bases to trimming and J lost 6 bases, with 20 bases between them. CDR1 ENHRY and CDR2 SYGVKD come from the germline V gene. The CDR3: CAITRTAQLGDTQYF. CDR3 DNA sequence: TGTGCCATCACCCGGACTGCCCAACTGGGGGATACGCAGTATTTT.

CDR3 sequence: CSAAPSTATQYF. In DNA, the CDR3 is TGCAGTGCAGCTCCGTCAACGGCGACCCAGTACTTC. The chain uses TRBV20-1 and TRBJ2-5; D remains ambiguous. CDR1 is DFQATT and CDR2 is SNEGSKA in the germline V gene (reference sequence). V was trimmed by 6 bases and J by 7 bases, leaving 15 bases between them. CDR3 length: 12 residues.

This clonotype was detected ten times or more. CDR3 nucleotides: TGTGCCAGCAGTCCAGACAGTCTTACTAATGAAAAACTGTTTTTT. Translation: CASSPDSLTNEKLFF. V usage is TRBV28 and J usage is TRBJ1-4; a possible D gene is TRBD1 (5 bases). The CDR3 extends over 15 amino acids. Between the trimmed V and J ends, which lost 5 bases and 2 bases, there was a span of 12 bases. The germline V gene encodes CDR1 MDHEN and CDR2 SYDVKM.

This clonotype was found many times. A read error may produce the germline difference seen at one junction end. This chain joins TRBV2 and TRBJ2-1; a possible D gene is TRBD2 (6 bases). Per germline, CDR1 SNHLY and CDR2 FYNNEI. The CDR3 has 15 amino acids. Written as DNA, the CDR3 is TGTGCCAGCAGTGAAGGGGGGGAGACCTACAATAAGCAGTTCTTC. This encodes CASSEGGETYNKQFF.